What follows are 3 T cell receptor beta chains derived from one specimen sequenced in a study of T cell clonotyping in hematopoietic cell transplantation. Clones were read by immunoSEQ multiplex PCR, and TCRdb kept only the in-frame ones, dropping some. This table holds approximately 17,000 clones, approximately 87% found once. The sequencing input was peripheral blood mononuclear cells. These receptors were collected from a man in his fifties or sixties in good health. Some clones in this sample may be carry-over from other donors' samples.

V usage is TRBV11-2 and J usage is TRBJ2-1; D is possibly TRBD1 (6 bases). Germline values: CDR1 SGHAT, CDR2 FQNNGV. This CDR3 is 18 amino acids long. V dropped 4 bases and J dropped 9 bases, with 28 bases sitting between them. CDR3 region: CASSSNLPQGPKGLEQFF. CDR3 nucleotides: TGTGCCAGCAGCTCCAACCTCCCACAGGGTCCCAAGGGGCTTGAGCAGTTCTTC.

The table lists this clone with a few counts. The chain employs TRBV6-1 and TRBJ1-5; tentative D call: TRBD1 (5 bases). V was shortened by 7 bases and J by 2 bases, with 15 bases between the two germline ends. The germline V gene has CDR1 MNHNS and CDR2 SASEGT. The CDR3 is 15 amino acids. The CDR3 here is CASTSGGAGNQPQHF. CDR3 DNA: TGTGCCAGCACCTCCGGAGGGGCCGGCAATCAGCCCCAGCATTTT.

This chain joins TRBV7-2 and TRBJ2-7; 10 bases are shared with TRBD1. Germline-derived CDR1 and CDR2 are SGHTA and FQGNSA. This CDR3 has 15 residues. J gave up 7 bases and V 4 bases, and 10 bases lay outside the gene matches. The CDR3 nucleotides are TGTGCCAGCAGCTCGGGGGGGACAGGGGTGTGGGAGCAGTACTTC. Translated, it gives CASSSGGTGVWEQYF.